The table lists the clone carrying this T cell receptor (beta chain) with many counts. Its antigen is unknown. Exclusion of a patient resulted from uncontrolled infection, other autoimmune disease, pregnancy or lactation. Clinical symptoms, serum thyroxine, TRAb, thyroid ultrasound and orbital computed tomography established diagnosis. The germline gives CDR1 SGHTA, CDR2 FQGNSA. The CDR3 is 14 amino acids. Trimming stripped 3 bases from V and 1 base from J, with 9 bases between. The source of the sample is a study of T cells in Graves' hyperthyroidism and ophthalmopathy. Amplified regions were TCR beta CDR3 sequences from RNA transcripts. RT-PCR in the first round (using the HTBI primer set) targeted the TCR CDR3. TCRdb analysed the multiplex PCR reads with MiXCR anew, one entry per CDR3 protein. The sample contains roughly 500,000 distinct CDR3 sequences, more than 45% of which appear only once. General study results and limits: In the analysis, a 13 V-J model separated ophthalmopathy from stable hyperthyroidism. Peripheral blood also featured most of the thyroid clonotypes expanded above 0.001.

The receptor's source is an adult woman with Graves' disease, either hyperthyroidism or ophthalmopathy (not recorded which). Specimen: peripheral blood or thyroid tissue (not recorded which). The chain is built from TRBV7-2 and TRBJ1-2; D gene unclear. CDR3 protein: CASSFSPHNYGYTF. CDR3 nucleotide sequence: TGTGCCAGCAGCTTCAGTCCCCATAACTATGGCTACACCTTC. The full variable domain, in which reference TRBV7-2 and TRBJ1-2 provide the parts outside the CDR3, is GAGVSQSPSNKVTEKGKDVELRCDPISGHTALYWYRQSLGQGLEFLIYFQGNSAPDKSGLPSDRFSAERTGGSVSTLTIQRTQQEDSAVYLCASSFSPHNYGYTFGSGTRLTVV.